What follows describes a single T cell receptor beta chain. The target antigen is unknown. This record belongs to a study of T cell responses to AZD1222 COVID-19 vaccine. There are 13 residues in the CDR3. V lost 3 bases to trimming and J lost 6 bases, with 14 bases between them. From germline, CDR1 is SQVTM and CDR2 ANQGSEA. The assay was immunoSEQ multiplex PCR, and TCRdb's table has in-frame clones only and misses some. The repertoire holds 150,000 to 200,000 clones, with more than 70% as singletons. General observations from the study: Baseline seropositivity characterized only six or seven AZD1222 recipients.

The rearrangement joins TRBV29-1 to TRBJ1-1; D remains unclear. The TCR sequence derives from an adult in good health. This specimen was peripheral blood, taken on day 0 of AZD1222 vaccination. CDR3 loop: CSVDMGGVSEAFF. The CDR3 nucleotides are TGCAGCGTTGATATGGGTGGGGTTTCTGAAGCTTTCTTT. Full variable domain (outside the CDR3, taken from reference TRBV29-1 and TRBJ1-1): SAVISQKPSRDICQRGTSLTIQCQVDSQVTMMFWYRQQPGQSLTLIATANQGSEATYESGFVIDKFPISRPNLTFSTLTVSNMSPEDSSIYLCSVDMGGVSEAFFGQGTRLTVV.